This TCR beta chain was sequenced for a study of shared T cell receptors in the human thymus. Germline V CDR1 and CDR2: SEHNR, FQNEAQ (reference sequence). The CDR3 covers 15 residues. Trimming pared 5 bases from V and 0 bases from J, leaving 13 bases between. Sequencing used immunoSEQ multiplex PCR; TCRdb keeps in-frame clones, though not all of them. The data contain hundreds of thousands of clones, around 87% of them singletons. This same sample was also part of a study on human thymus T cells. According to that study: Resections removed during corrective heart surgery provided the thymus tissue used.

The sequencing sample was made of thymocytes. The sequence was obtained from a boy in the first two years of life with a congenital heart defect. The chain combines TRBV7-9 with TRBJ1-1; possibly TRBD1 for D (5 bases). The CDR3, as DNA: TGTGCCAGCAGCCCCTCGGGGGGGTTGAACACTGAAGCTTTCTTT. Translating gives CASSPSGGLNTEAFF.